Sequencing of this TCR beta chain was carried out in a study of blood T cell repertoires in COVID-19. Assignments of participants to cohorts depended upon their own reported clinical history. Germline loops: CDR1 LNHDA, CDR2 SQIVND (reference sequence). The CDR3 covers 14 residues. Data came from immunoSEQ multiplex PCR; TCRdb stores just in-frame clones and leaves some out. The sample yields about 310,000 clones, 89% seen once. The source of this sequence is a woman in her forties who had recovered from COVID-19. Sequenced input: PBMCs or T cells enriched from blood (not recorded which). V gene TRBV19 combines with J gene TRBJ2-5; TRBD1 matches 10 bases. The CDR3 protein is CASTGTGDQETQYF. The CDR3 DNA is TGTGCGTCAACCGGGACAGGGGACCAAGAGACCCAGTACTTC.